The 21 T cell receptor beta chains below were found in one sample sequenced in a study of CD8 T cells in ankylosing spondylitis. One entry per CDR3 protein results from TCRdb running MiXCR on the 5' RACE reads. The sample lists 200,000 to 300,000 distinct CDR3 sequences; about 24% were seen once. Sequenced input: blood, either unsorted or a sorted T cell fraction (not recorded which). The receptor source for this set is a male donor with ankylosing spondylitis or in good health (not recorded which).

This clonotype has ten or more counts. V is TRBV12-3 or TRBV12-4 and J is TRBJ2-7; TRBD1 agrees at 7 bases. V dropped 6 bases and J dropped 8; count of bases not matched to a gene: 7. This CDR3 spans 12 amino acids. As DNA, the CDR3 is TGTGCCAGCAGCCGGGACAGCTCCCAGCAGTACTTC. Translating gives CASSRDSSQQYF.

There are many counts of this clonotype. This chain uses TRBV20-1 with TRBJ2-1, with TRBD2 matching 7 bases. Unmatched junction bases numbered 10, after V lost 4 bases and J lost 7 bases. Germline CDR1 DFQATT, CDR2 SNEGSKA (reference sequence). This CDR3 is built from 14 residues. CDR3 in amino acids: CSAIAGVWGNEQFF. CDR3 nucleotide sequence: TGCAGTGCTATCGCGGGGGTCTGGGGGAATGAGCAGTTCTTC.

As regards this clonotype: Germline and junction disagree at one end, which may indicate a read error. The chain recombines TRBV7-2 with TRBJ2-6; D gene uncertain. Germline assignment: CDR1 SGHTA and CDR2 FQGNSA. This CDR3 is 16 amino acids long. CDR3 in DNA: TGTGCCAACAGCCACGGACGGTACTCTGGGGCCAACGTCCTGACTTTC. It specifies CANSHGRYSGANVLTF.

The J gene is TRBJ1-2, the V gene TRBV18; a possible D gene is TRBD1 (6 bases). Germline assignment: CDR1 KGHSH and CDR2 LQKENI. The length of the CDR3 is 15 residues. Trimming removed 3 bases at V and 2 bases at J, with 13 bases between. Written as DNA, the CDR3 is TGTGCCAGCTCACCTGATACTAGGGGGAACTATGGCTACACCTTC. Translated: CASSPDTRGNYGYTF.

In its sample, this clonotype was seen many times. DNA of the CDR3: TGCGCCAGCAGCCCTGAGCGGACTTCGGTATACGAGCAGTACTTC. This codes for CASSPERTSVYEQYF. This chain links TRBV5-1 with TRBJ2-7; possible D gene TRBD2, 5 bases. CDR3 size: 15 residues. V gave up 4 bases and J gave up 4 bases, with 18 bases separating them. Germline V gene sequence: CDR1 SGHRS, CDR2 YFSETQ. Filled out from reference TRBV5-1 and TRBJ2-7, the complete variable domain reads KAGVTQTPRYLIKTRGQQVTLSCSPISGHRSVSWYQQTPGQGLQFLFEYFSETQRNKGNFPGRFSGRQFSNSRSEMNVSTLELGDSALYLCASSPERTSVYEQYFGPGTRLTVT.

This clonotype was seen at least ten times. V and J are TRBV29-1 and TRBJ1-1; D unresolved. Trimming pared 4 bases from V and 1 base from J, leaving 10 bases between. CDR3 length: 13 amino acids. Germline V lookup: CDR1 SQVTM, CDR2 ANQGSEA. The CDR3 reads CSVAPGSNTEAFF. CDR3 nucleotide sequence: TGCAGCGTTGCTCCGGGATCGAACACTGAAGCTTTCTTT.

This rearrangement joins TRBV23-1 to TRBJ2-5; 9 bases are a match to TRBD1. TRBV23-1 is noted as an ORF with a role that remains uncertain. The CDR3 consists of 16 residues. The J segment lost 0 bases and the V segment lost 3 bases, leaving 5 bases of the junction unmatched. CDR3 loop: CASSHFWDRDQETQYF. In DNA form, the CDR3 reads TGCGCCAGCAGTCATTTTTGGGACAGGGACCAAGAGACCCAGTACTTC.

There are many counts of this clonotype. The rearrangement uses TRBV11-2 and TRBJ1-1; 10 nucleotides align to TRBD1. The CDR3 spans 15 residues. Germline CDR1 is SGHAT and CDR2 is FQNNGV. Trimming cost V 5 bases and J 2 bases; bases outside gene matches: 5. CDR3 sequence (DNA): TGTGCCAGCAGCCCGTGGACAGGGGGAAACACTGAAGCTTTCTTT. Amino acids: CASSPWTGGNTEAFF.

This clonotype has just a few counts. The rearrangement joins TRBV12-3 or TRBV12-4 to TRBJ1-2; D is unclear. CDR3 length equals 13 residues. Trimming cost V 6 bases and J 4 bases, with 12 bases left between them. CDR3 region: CASSPKTAYGYTF. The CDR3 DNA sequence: TGTGCCAGCAGCCCTAAAACAGCCTATGGCTACACCTTC.

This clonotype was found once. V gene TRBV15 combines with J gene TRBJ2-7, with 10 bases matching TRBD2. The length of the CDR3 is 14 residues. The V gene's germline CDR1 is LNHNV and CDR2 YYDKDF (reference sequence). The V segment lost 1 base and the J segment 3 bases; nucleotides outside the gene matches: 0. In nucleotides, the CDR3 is TGTGCCACCAGCAGAGGGACTAGCGGCTACGAGCAGTACTTC. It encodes CATSRGTSGYEQYF. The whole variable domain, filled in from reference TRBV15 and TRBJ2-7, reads DAMVIQNPRYQVTQFGKPVTLSCSQTLNHNVMYWYQQKSSQAPKLLFHYYDKDFNNEADTPDNFQSRRPNTSFCFLDIRSPGLGDTAMYLCATSRGTSGYEQYFGPGTRLTVT.

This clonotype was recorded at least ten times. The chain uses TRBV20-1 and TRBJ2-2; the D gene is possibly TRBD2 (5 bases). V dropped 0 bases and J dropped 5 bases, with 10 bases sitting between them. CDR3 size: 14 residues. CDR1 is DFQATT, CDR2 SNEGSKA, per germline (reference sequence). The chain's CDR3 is CSARDMRRTGELFF. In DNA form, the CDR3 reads TGCAGTGCTAGAGATATGAGGAGGACCGGGGAGCTGTTTTTT.

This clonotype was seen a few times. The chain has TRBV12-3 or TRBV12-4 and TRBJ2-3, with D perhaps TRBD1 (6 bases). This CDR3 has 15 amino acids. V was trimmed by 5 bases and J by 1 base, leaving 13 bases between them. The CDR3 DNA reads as TGTGCCAGCAGTAATTGGACAGAGGGCACAGATACGCAGTATTTT. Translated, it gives CASSNWTEGTDTQYF.

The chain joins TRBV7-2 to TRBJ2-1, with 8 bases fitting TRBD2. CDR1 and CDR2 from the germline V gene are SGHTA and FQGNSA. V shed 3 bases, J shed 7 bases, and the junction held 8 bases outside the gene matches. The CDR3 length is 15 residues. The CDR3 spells CASSLSGGLLNEQFF. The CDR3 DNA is TGTGCCAGCAGCTTGAGCGGGGGACTCCTTAATGAGCAGTTCTTC.

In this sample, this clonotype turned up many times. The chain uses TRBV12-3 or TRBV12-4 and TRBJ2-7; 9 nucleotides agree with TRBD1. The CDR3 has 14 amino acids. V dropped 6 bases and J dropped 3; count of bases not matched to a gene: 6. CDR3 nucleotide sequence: TGTGCCAGCAGCCCGGGACAGGGCATCTACGAGCAGTACTTC. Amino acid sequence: CASSPGQGIYEQYF.

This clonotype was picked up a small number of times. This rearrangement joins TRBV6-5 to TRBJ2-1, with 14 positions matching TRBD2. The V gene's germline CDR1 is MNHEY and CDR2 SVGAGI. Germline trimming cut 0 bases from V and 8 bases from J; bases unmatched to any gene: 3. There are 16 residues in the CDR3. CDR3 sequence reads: CASSYSRLAGGDEQFF. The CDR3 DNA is TGTGCCAGCAGTTACTCGCGACTAGCGGGGGGGGATGAGCAGTTCTTC.

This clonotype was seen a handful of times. CDR3: CASRRRGGETQYF. The CDR3 nucleotides are TGTGCCAGCAGACGGAGGGGCGGAGAGACCCAGTACTTC. The chain employs TRBV12-3 or TRBV12-4 and TRBJ2-5; perhaps TRBD2 as D (6 bases). Trimming took off 6 bases at V and 4 bases at J, with 12 bases between the two ends. CDR3 length equals 13 residues.

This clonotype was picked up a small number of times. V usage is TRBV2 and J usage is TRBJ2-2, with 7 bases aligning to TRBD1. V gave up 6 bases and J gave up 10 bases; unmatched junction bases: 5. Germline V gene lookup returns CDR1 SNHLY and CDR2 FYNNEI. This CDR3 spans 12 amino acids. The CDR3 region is CASSYGQVELFF. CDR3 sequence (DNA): TGTGCCAGCAGCTATGGACAGGTGGAGCTGTTTTTT.

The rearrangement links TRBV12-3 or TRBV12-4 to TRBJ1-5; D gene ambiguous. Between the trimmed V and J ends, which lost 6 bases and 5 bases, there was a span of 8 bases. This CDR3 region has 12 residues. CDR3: CASSPQDQPQHF. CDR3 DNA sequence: TGTGCCAGCAGCCCTCAGGATCAGCCCCAGCATTTT.

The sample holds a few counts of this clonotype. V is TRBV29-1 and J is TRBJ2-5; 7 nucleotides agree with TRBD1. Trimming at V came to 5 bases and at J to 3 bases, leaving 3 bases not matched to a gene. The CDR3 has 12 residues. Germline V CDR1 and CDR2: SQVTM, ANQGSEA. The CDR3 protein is CSVQGTEETQYF. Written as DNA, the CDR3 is TGCAGCGTTCAAGGGACAGAAGAGACCCAGTACTTC.

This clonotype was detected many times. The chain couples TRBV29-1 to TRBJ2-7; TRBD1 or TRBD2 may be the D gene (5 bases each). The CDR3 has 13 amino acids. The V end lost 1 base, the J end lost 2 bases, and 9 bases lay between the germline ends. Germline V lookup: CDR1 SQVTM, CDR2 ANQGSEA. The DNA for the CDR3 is TGCAGCGTTGAAGGGGACGGCACCTACGAGCAGTACTTC. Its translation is CSVEGDGTYEQYF.

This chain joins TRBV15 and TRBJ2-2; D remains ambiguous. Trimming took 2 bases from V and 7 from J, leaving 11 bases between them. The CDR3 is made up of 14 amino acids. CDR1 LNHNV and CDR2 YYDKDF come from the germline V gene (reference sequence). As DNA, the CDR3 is TGTGCCACCAGCAGATCCAAGATGGACGGGGAGCTGTTTTTT. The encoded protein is CATSRSKMDGELFF.